This TCR beta chain was observed in a study of long-term antiretroviral therapy in people with HIV. immunoSEQ v3.0 was run at survey level. For every sample, sequencing targeted roughly 40,000-50,000 T-cell genomes. The assay was immunoSEQ multiplex PCR, and TCRdb's table has in-frame clones only and misses some. The sample records about 15,000 clones, about 86% being singletons. V lost 5 bases, J lost 2 bases, and 9 bases lay in between. Germline assignment: CDR1 MNHEY and CDR2 SVGAGI. CDR3 length: 13 residues. This chain connects TRBV6-5 to TRBJ1-1, with D maybe TRBD1 (6 bases). Material: unsorted PBMCs, obtained just before starting antiretroviral therapy. The source of this sequence is a man aged 40-49 years with HIV. CDR3 amino acids: CASSTTGNTEAFF. CDR3 nucleotides: TGTGCCAGCAGTACGACAGGTAACACTGAAGCTTTCTTT.